This TCR beta chain derives from a study of identical twins. General observations from the study: Cord blood beta clonotypes that were abundant carried fewer insertions, and memory repertoires showed no such trend.

CDR3 length: 15 amino acids. Germline-derived CDR1 and CDR2 are DFQATT and SNEGSKA (reference sequence). V was shortened by 2 bases and J by 8 bases, with 18 bases between the two germline ends. Comment on this clonotype: The antigen remains undetermined.

TCRdb processed the 5' RACE reads anew with MiXCR; each CDR3 protein has one entry. Of around 1.7 million distinct CDR3 sequences in the sample, around 29% were seen once. This TCR was recovered from a newborn girl in good health. The chain couples TRBV20-1 to TRBJ1-4; no clear D gene. The sample consisted of cord blood. The CDR3 bases are TGCAGTGCTAGATTGTTACCCCTTGGGATAGAAAAACTGTTTTTT. Protein: CSARLLPLGIEKLFF.